Shown below are 9 T cell receptor beta chains from a single sample sequenced in a study of graft-versus-host responses after intestinal transplantation. Sequenced by immunoSEQ multiplex PCR; TCRdb stores in-frame clones only, minus some. Of under 130,000 clones in the sample, under 95% were seen once. Their specific antigens are unknown. Specimen: unstimulated CD8+ T cells sorted from spleen or lymph node cells, collected before intestinal transplant. The receptors here all came from a human donor who received an intestinal transplant.

The chain employs TRBV2 and TRBJ2-1, with a weak D call TRBD1 (6 bases). V lost 2 bases, J lost 1 base, and 6 bases lay in between. Germline loops: CDR1 SNHLY, CDR2 FYNNEI. The CDR3 has 14 amino acids. CDR3 protein: CASSERGSYNEQFF. CDR3 DNA: TGTGCCAGCAGTGAAAGGGGGTCCTACAATGAGCAGTTCTTC.

This chain joins TRBV4-1 and TRBJ1-5; D not resolved. This CDR3 has 13 amino acids. Trimming cost V 1 base and J 6 bases, with 7 bases left between them. CDR1 is MGHRA, CDR2 YSYEKL, per germline. The CDR3 DNA sequence: TGCGCCAGCAGCCAAGGGATAGGTCAGCCCCAGCATTTT. Protein: CASSQGIGQPQHF.

The chain uses TRBV30 and TRBJ1-4; TRBD1 might be the D (6 bases). Germline CDR1 reads GTSNPN; CDR2 reads SVGIG (reference sequence). The CDR3 covers 14 residues. With 1 base removed from V and 3 bases from J, the gap between germline ends came to 9 bases. The CDR3 nucleotides are TGTGCCTGGAGTGGGGAGGGGGCTAATGAAAAACTGTTTTTT. It is translated as CAWSGEGANEKLFF.

The V gene is TRBV5-1, the J gene TRBJ2-5; D uncertain. Germline loops: CDR1 SGHRS, CDR2 YFSETQ. The V end was cut by 3 bases, the J end by 3 bases, with 12 bases between. The CDR3 sequence is 14 residues long. The CDR3 nucleotides read TGCGCCAGCAGCTCGCCCAAAGGAGAAGAGACCCAGTACTTC. Translated: CASSSPKGEETQYF.

This chain's CDR3 is CASRSHDNEQFF. CDR3 DNA sequence: TGTGCCAGCAGGAGCCACGACAATGAGCAGTTCTTC. This chain links TRBV5-6 with TRBJ2-1, with D unresolved. The CDR3 consists of 12 residues. Germline V gene data show CDR1 as SGHDT and CDR2 as YYEEEE. Between the trimmed V and J ends, which lost 5 bases and 5 bases, there was a span of 8 bases.

This chain joins TRBV2 and TRBJ2-3; 9 positions match TRBD1. V was pared by 6 bases and J by 1 base, with 8 bases of the junction left unmatched. The length of the CDR3 is 16 residues. In germline, CDR1 is SNHLY, CDR2 FYNNEI. CDR3 DNA sequence: TGTGCCAGCAGCGCTGACAGGGGGTTGGGCACAGATACGCAGTATTTT. Its protein product is CASSADRGLGTDTQYF.

This chain links TRBV29-1 with TRBJ2-3; tentatively, D is TRBD2 (7 bases). The V end was cut by 0 bases, the J end by 2 bases, with 15 bases between. Germline-derived CDR1 and CDR2 are SQVTM and ANQGSEA. The CDR3 extends over 16 amino acids. The CDR3 DNA follows: TGCAGCGTTGAAGATCGGCGGGGGCGGTTCACAGATACGCAGTATTTT. This translates into CSVEDRRGRFTDTQYF.

The V and J genes are TRBV4-1 and TRBJ2-3; possible D gene TRBD2, 5 bases. The CDR3 contains 13 residues. Germline-derived CDR1 and CDR2 are MGHRA and YSYEKL. The ends were cut back, 1 base at V and 9 bases at J, with 11 bases in the middle. Here the CDR3 DNA reads TGCGCCAGCAGCCAAGTTGGAAGCGGAACGCAGTATTTT. It yields the protein CASSQVGSGTQYF.

The V gene is TRBV19, the J gene TRBJ2-3; TRBD2 is a possible D gene (5 bases). CDR3 length: 15 amino acids. Trimming cost V 4 bases and J 0 bases, with 11 bases left between them. Germline V gives CDR1 LNHDA, CDR2 SQIVND (reference sequence). The CDR3 nucleotides read TGTGCCAGTAGTAGGTACTGGACTAGCACAGATACGCAGTATTTT. Protein: CASSRYWTSTDTQYF.